These T cell receptor beta chains were read from a single sample in a study of shared clonotypes between healthy human individuals. TCRdb keeps only in-frame clones here, not all; method: immunoSEQ multiplex PCR. Altogether approximately 980,000 clones are present, around three quarters being singletons, with the ten largest covering over 1.3%. The sample was memory CD4+ T cells sorted from blood. The origin of the receptors is a man between 18 and 35 years old in good health. Each CDR3 is given with its conserved first and last residue. Each record gives: V gene, D gene, J gene, clone size, CDR3 length, CDR3 DNA, CDR3 protein. D genes are given only for firm matches. Rows may omit the clone size; those that give it use once, few, many or a size class.

v_call: TRBV6-1; d_call: -; j_call: TRBJ1-5; clone_size: -; cdr3_length: 14; cdr3_nt: TGTGCCACCTTATTCGTGGCAAGCTCGGGGCCCCAGCATTTT; cdr3_aa: CATLFVASSGPQHF
v_call: TRBV5-6; d_call: -; j_call: TRBJ1-3; clone_size: -; cdr3_length: 16; cdr3_nt: TGTGCCAGCAGCTTGGGGCTGGGACGGTCTGGAAACACCATATATTTT; cdr3_aa: CASSLGLGRSGNTIYF
v_call: TRBV7-9; d_call: -; j_call: TRBJ1-4; clone_size: few; cdr3_length: 15; cdr3_nt: TGTGCCAGCAGCTTACTTCAGGGCGGGAGTGAAAAACTGTTTTTT; cdr3_aa: CASSLLQGGSEKLFF
v_call: TRBV7-2; d_call: TRBD1; j_call: TRBJ1-6; clone_size: -; cdr3_length: 15; cdr3_nt: TGTGCCAGCAGCTCAGACAGGGGACGTAATTCACCCCTCCACTTT; cdr3_aa: CASSSDRGRNSPLHF
v_call: TRBV10-2; d_call: TRBD2; j_call: TRBJ2-5; clone_size: -; cdr3_length: 17; cdr3_nt: TGCGCCAGCAGTGACCCCGGGACTAGCGGGCAGCAAGAGACCCAGTACTTC; cdr3_aa: CASSDPGTSGQQETQYF
v_call: TRBV10-3; d_call: TRBD1; j_call: TRBJ2-7; clone_size: -; cdr3_length: 16; cdr3_nt: TGTGCCATCAGTTCCACGACAGGGTCTCCCTCCTACGAGCAGTACTTC; cdr3_aa: CAISSTTGSPSYEQYF
v_call: TRBV5-1; d_call: -; j_call: TRBJ2-1; clone_size: few; cdr3_length: 15; cdr3_nt: TGCGCCAGCAGCTTGTTTGCGGAAAGTTACAATGAGCAGTTCTTC; cdr3_aa: CASSLFAESYNEQFF
v_call: TRBV10-3; d_call: -; j_call: TRBJ2-7; clone_size: -; cdr3_length: 12; cdr3_nt: TGTGCCATCAGACGGGACTCCCCCGAGCAGTACTTC; cdr3_aa: CAIRRDSPEQYF
v_call: TRBV5-4; d_call: -; j_call: TRBJ2-2; clone_size: -; cdr3_length: 16; cdr3_nt: TGTGCCAGCAGCCGCTGGGGGGGCATGGACACCGGGGAGCTGTTTTTT; cdr3_aa: CASSRWGGMDTGELFF
v_call: TRBV13; d_call: -; j_call: TRBJ2-2; clone_size: -; cdr3_length: 14; cdr3_nt: TGTGCCAGCAGCCCGGGGGATAACACCGGGGAGCTGTTTTTT; cdr3_aa: CASSPGDNTGELFF
v_call: TRBV21-1; d_call: -; j_call: TRBJ2-3; clone_size: -; cdr3_length: 15; cdr3_nt: TGTGCCAGCAGCAACCAGGGAAGGAACACAGATACGCAGTATTTT; cdr3_aa: CASSNQGRNTDTQYF
v_call: TRBV28; d_call: -; j_call: TRBJ1-2; clone_size: -; cdr3_length: 14; cdr3_nt: TGTGCCAGCAGGGATCCGGGGGGCGGCTATGGCTACACCTTC; cdr3_aa: CASRDPGGGYGYTF
v_call: TRBV6-5; d_call: -; j_call: TRBJ2-7; clone_size: -; cdr3_length: 13; cdr3_nt: TGTGCCAGCAGTTACTCGAAAGAAAGCCGGCAGTACTTC; cdr3_aa: CASSYSKESRQYF
v_call: TRBV7-9; d_call: -; j_call: TRBJ1-2; clone_size: -; cdr3_length: 13; cdr3_nt: TGTGCCAGCAGCCCCCAGGGGCGCTATGGCTACACCTTC; cdr3_aa: CASSPQGRYGYTF
v_call: TRBV28; d_call: TRBD1; j_call: TRBJ1-1; clone_size: -; cdr3_length: 13; cdr3_nt: TGTGCCAGCAGGTCCGGGACAGGGCAGATAGCTTTCTTT; cdr3_aa: CASRSGTGQIAFF
v_call: TRBV5-1; d_call: TRBD2; j_call: TRBJ2-1; clone_size: -; cdr3_length: 18; cdr3_nt: TGCGCCAGCGAATTTGGGACTAGCGGACGGAGCTCCTACAATGAGCAGTTCTTC; cdr3_aa: CASEFGTSGRSSYNEQFF
v_call: TRBV30; d_call: TRBD2; j_call: TRBJ2-1; clone_size: -; cdr3_length: 15; cdr3_nt: TGTGCCTGGAGTAGTCTAGCGGGAGATAGAAATGAGCAGTTCTTC; cdr3_aa: CAWSSLAGDRNEQFF
v_call: TRBV18; d_call: -; j_call: TRBJ1-1; clone_size: -; cdr3_length: 15; cdr3_nt: TGTGCCAGCTCACCACTTACGGACTCCCGAGAGGACGCTTTCTTT; cdr3_aa: CASSPLTDSREDAFF